The present T cell receptor (beta chain) was sequenced within a study of cytomegalovirus exposure and HLA in healthy donors. In the study overall: Of all 380 or so donors who were genotyped, roughly 81% belonged to the Caucasian-associated ancestry cluster.

The PCR was carried out with 60 Vbeta primers and 13 Jbeta primers. Repertoires were generated with immunoSEQ multiplex PCR, while TCRdb's copy carries only in-frame clones and drops some. The table shows about 220,000 clones, with over 80% occurring only once. The study's findings and limits: Follow-up analysis found HLA locus-dependent TCR association rates, highest for DRB1 and lowest for HLA-C.

Trimming removed 3 bases from V and 7 bases from J; junction bases left unmatched: 7. Germline V gene lookup returns CDR1 SEHNR and CDR2 FQNEAQ (reference sequence). CDR3 length: 15 residues. Worth noting for this clone: Its antigen remains unidentified.

The J gene is TRBJ2-1, the V gene TRBV7-9; 9 bases align to TRBD2. The sequenced material came from PBMCs. The receptor was derived from a boy aged 2 to 9 in good health and CMV-seronegative. The chain's CDR3 is CASSLSSGAGNEQFF. The CDR3 DNA is TGTGCCAGCAGCTTGTCTAGCGGGGCGGGGAATGAGCAGTTCTTC.